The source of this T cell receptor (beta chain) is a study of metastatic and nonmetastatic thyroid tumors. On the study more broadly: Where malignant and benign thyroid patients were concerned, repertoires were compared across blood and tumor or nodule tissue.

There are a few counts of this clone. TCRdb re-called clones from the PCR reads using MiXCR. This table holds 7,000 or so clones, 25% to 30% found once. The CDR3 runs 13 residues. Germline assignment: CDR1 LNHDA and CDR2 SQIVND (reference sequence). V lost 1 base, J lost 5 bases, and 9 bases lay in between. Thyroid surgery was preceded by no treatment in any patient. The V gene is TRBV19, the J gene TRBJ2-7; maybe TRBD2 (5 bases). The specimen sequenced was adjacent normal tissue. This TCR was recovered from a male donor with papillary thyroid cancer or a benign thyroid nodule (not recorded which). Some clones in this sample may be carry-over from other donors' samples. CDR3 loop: CASSIVHGDEQYF. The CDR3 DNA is TGTGCCAGTAGTATAGTGCACGGGGACGAGCAGTACTTC.